The entry that follows covers one TCR beta chain sequence. The specificity of this receptor is unknown. Nothing much larger sits one base from this clone, and base qualities are not available. The record originates from a study of cytotoxic CD8 clonotypes in ibrutinib-treated CLL (dated by TCRdb to about 2021). Study-wide context: The cohort was composed of roughly ten relapsed/refractory and about 16 treatment-naive patients; IGHV unmutated status was identified in fewer than 18 patients. On average, each sample had roughly 260,000 productive templates and tens of thousands of productive rearrangements. Cryopreserved peripheral blood mononuclear cells were obtained prior to treatment, at the time of response, and at either disease progression or sustained remission. Partial responses were observed in approximately 24 patients and complete responses in 2; after a median follow-up of 68 months, remission was maintained in some 14 patients and progression was observed in approximately twelve. The response samples were drawn at a median of 12 months into treatment, with a range of roughly 6 to 36 months. Every sample from remission and from progressive disease was obtained while the patients were still on ibrutinib. Of the 86 participants in the trial, about two dozen had longitudinal samples available.

The goal of deep resolution MiSeq sequencing was a depth between 1 in 1 million and 1 in 200,000 T cells, and coverage averaged 10x per clonotype. The immunoSEQ hsTCRB Kit was used to generate TCR beta libraries. From the authors' description of their analysis: Data were analyzed with ImmunoSEQ Data Assistant and ImmunoSEQ Analyzer, with V, D and J genes assigned per IMGT definitions. Clonality, with values ranging from 0 to 1, was calculated as one minus the normalized Shannon entropy of productive rearrangement frequencies. Only overrepresented clonotypes making up at least 0.05% of the repertoire of each patient were included in the public clonotype analysis. About a dozen repertoires from age-matched healthy donors, obtained from immuneACCESS, served as clonality controls. The table comes from immuneACCESS by way of TCRdb, which keeps in-frame sequences with V and J called. Part of the clones is missing from these tables; in studies checked, under half for an unresolved V gene and the rest for unknown reasons. The V and J calls and clone size come from that table; D and trimming were worked out from the DNA. This sample gives about 160,000 clones in total; over 75% of them show up just once. 3% to 3.5% of the sample goes to the ten largest clones.

Overall study results and their limits: Public clonotypes were found to be uncommon and were observed to contract or remain stable during treatment; the increase in clonality was shown to reflect expansion of private clonotypes at ibrutinib response. Sustained-remission and progressing patients did not have matched sampling times, and lymph node repertoires were not examined. At baseline, clonality was higher than in age-matched healthy donors and showed a strong correlation with circulating CD8+ T-cell counts. An increase in clonality was observed at ibrutinib response, with clonality remaining stable during sustained remission and falling back toward baseline at progression.

The meaning of the sample's time point label: progressive disease on ibrutinib. For TCR beta library preparation, roughly 2.2 micrograms of genomic DNA was extracted from cryopreserved PBMCs. High-throughput TCR beta sequencing was performed on longitudinal blood samples from CLL patients receiving ibrutinib monotherapy. The patients were enrolled in a single-center, open-label phase 2 trial of ibrutinib monotherapy. This clonotype was sampled from a human donor with chronic lymphocytic leukemia. Sequenced here: PBMCs, sampled at disease progression, from a patient treated with ibrutinib.

The CDR3 sequence is CATSRDGEINEKLFF. The DNA sequence is as follows: TGTGCCACCAGCAGAGATGGAGAAATTAATGAAAAACTGTTTTTT. The chain is assembled from TRBV15 and TRBJ1-4; no D segment can be confidently identified. V is reduced by 0 bases and J by 4 bases, leaving a spacing of 9 bases between them. Via the germline V gene (reference sequence), CDR1 is LNHNV and CDR2 YYDKDF. From the cysteine up to the phenylalanine, the CDR3 has a length of 15 residues. This entry keeps only the CDR3 DNA: 45 bases, framed from base 1. When the CDR3 is completed using the reference TRBV15 and TRBJ1-4 genes on either side, the full variable domain is DAMVIQNPRYQVTQFGKPVTLSCSQTLNHNVMYWYQQKSSQAPKLLFHYYDKDFNNEADTPDNFQSRRPNTSFCFLDIRSPGLGDTAMYLCATSRDGEINEKLFFGSGTQLSVL.